The T cell receptor (beta chain) described here comes from a study of blood T cell repertoires in COVID-19. In the study overall: Spain, Italy and the United States supplied samples that represented acute and convalescent COVID-19. T cells, B-cell-depleted T cells, or PBMCs supplied cDNA or gDNA.

Authors' processing steps: From reference gene primer amplification, estimates of nucleated cell counts were derived. Sequencing used immunoSEQ multiplex PCR; TCRdb keeps in-frame clones, though not all of them. The D gene and trimming were derived from the DNA, and the V and J assignments and clone size from that table. The sample shows around 72,000 clones, roughly 82% of them seen only once. Germline CDR1 and CDR2: LNHDA and SQIVND (reference sequence). Losses at the gene ends were 4 bases for V and 8 bases for J; bases not matched to a gene: 7. This CDR3 region has 14 residues. The sample was peripheral blood. The clonotype originates from a woman in her sixties or seventies with acute or convalescent COVID-19. The chain is built from TRBV19 and TRBJ1-4, with 7 bases identical to TRBD1. The CDR3 DNA follows: TGTGCCAGTAGTAACCGGGACAGAAGGGAAAAACTGTTTTTT. Translated, it gives CASSNRDRREKLFF.